This T cell receptor beta chain was recorded in a study of blood T cell repertoires in COVID-19. On the study more broadly: Italy, Spain and the United States were the sources of the convalescent and acute COVID-19 samples. The cDNA or gDNA used as material had been derived from T cells, B-cell-depleted T cells, or PBMCs.

The authors' processing: Using reference gene primer amplification, nucleated cell counts were estimated. Produced via immunoSEQ multiplex PCR; TCRdb's table is partial and in-frame only. V, J and clone size were drawn from that table, and D and trimming were deduced from the DNA. The repertoire holds roughly 160,000 clones, more than 70% seen once, with roughly 2% in the top ten. The length of the CDR3 is 14 residues. In germline, CDR1 is SQVTM, CDR2 ANQGSEA. Trimming took 2 bases from V and 6 from J; bases not matched to a gene: 5. This clonotype was sampled from a man aged 50 or older who had recovered from COVID-19. Sequences were obtained from peripheral blood. This chain connects TRBV29-1 to TRBJ2-3, with 10 positions matching TRBD1. For the CDR3, the DNA is TGCAGCGTTGAAACCCGACAGGGGGCGGATACGCAGTATTTT. Protein product: CSVETRQGADTQYF.